The subject of this entry is one T cell receptor (beta chain). What it binds is not known. The data were taken from a study of beta chain features in type 1 diabetes. Regarding the study as a whole: TCRB CDR3s were moderately but significantly shorter in Type 1 diabetes patients in all four CD4+ subsets.

Each sorted fraction was over 95% pure. The whole isolated RNA underwent reverse transcription, so sequencing captured expressed TCRB transcripts. This table comes from immunoSEQ multiplex PCR, and its TCRdb copy is limited to in-frame clones, with some not included. The data contain 130,000 or so clones, 9% of them singletons. Trimming at V came to 7 bases and at J to 6 bases, leaving 4 bases not matched to a gene. Germline CDR1 is MNHEY and CDR2 is SMNVEV (reference sequence). This CDR3 region has 13 residues. The specimen sequenced was central memory CD4+ T cells from blood. The sequence was obtained from a man aged 30 to 45 with type 1 diabetes. The V and J genes are TRBV27 and TRBJ2-1, with 9 bases aligning to TRBD2. The CDR3, as DNA: TGTGCCAGCATAAAGACTAGCGGCAATGAGCAGTTCTTC. It encodes CASIKTSGNEQFF.